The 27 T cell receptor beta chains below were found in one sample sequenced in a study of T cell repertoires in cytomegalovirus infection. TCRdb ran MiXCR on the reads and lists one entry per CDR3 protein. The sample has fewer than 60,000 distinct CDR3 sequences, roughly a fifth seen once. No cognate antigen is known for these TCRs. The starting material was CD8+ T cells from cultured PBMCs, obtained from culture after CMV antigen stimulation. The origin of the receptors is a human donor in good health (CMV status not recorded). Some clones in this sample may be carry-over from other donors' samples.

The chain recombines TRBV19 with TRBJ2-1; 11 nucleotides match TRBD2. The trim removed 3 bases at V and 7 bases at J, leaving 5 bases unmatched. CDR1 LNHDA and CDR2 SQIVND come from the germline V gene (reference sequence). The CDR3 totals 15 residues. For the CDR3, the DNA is TGTGCCAGTAGTATTCTAGCGGGGGGAATAAATGAGCAGTTCTTC. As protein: CASSILAGGINEQFF. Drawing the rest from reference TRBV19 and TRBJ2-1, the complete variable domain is DGGITQSPKYLFRKEGQNVTLSCEQNLNHDAMYWYRQDPGQGLRLIYYSQIVNDFQKGDIAEGYSVSREKKESFPLTVTSAQKNPTAFYLCASSILAGGINEQFFGPGTRLTVL.

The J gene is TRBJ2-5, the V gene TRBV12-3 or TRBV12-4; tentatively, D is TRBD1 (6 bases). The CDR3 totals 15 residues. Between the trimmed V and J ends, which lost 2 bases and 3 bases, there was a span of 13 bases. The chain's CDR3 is CASSLQGTAKETQYF. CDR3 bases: TGTGCCAGCAGTTTACAGGGGACGGCTAAAGAGACCCAGTACTTC.

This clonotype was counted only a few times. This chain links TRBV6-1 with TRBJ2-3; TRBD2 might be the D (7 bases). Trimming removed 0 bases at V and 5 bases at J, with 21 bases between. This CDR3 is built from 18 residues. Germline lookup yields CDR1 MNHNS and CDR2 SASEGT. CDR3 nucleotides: TGTGCCAGCAGTGAAGCCCAGGGAGGGGGGGGCCTGGGAGATACGCAGTATTTT. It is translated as CASSEAQGGGGLGDTQYF.

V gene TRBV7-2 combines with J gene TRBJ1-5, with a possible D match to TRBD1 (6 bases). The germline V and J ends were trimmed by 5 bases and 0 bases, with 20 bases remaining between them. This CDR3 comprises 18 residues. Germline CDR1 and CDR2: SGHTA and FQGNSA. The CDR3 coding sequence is TGTGCCAGCAGCCCCCCGGGGGGCGACTTATATAGCAATCAGCCCCAGCATTTT. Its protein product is CASSPPGGDLYSNQPQHF. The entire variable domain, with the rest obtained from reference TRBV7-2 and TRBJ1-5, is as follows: GAGVSQSPSNKVTEKGKDVELRCDPISGHTALYWYRQSLGQGLEFLIYFQGNSAPDKSGLPSDRFSAERTGGSVSTLTIQRTQQEDSAVYLCASSPPGGDLYSNQPQHFGDGTRLSIL.

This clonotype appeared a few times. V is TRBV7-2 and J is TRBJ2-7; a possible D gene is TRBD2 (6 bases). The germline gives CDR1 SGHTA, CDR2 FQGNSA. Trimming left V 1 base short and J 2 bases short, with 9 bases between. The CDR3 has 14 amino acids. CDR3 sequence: CASSLVTGAYEQYF. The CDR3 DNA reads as TGTGCCAGCAGCTTAGTCACGGGAGCCTACGAGCAGTACTTC. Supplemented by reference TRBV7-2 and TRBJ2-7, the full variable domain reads GAGVSQSPSNKVTEKGKDVELRCDPISGHTALYWYRQSLGQGLEFLIYFQGNSAPDKSGLPSDRFSAERTGGSVSTLTIQRTQQEDSAVYLCASSLVTGAYEQYFGPGTRLTVT.

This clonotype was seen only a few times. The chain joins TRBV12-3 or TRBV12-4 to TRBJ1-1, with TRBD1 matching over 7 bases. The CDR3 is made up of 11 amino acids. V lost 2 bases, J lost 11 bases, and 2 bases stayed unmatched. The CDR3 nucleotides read TGTGCCAGCAGTTTAACAGGGGACGCTTTCTTT. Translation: CASSLTGDAFF.

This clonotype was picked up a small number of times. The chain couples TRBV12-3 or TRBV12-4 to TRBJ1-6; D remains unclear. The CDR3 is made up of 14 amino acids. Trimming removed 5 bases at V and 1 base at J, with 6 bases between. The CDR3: CASSPRSYNSPLHF. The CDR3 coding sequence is TGTGCCAGCAGTCCCAGGTCCTATAATTCACCCCTCCACTTT.

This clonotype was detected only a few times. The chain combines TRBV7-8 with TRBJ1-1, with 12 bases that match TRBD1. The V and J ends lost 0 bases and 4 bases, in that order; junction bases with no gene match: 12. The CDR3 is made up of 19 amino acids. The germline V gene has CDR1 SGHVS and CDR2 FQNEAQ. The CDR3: CASSLALPGQGAFPTEAFF. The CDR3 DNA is TGTGCCAGCAGCTTAGCCCTACCGGGACAGGGGGCGTTTCCCACTGAAGCTTTCTTT.

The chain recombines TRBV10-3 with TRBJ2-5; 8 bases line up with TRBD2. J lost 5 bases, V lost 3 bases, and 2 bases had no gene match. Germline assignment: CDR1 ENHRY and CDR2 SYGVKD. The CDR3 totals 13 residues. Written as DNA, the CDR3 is TGTGCCATCAGTGAAACGGGGGGGGAGACCCAGTACTTC. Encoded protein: CAISETGGETQYF.

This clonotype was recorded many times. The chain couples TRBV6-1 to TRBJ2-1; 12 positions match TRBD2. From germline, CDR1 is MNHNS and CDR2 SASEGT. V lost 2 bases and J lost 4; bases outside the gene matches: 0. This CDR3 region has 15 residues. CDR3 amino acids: CASSELAGGYNEQFF. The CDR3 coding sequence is TGTGCCAGCAGTGAACTAGCGGGGGGGTACAATGAGCAGTTCTTC.

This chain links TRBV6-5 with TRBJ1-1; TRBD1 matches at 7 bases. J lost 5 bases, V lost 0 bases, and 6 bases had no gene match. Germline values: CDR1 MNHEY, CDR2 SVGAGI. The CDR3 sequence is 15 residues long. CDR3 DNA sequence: TGTGCCAGCAGTTACTCGACGGCGACAGGGACTGAAGCTTTCTTT. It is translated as CASSYSTATGTEAFF.

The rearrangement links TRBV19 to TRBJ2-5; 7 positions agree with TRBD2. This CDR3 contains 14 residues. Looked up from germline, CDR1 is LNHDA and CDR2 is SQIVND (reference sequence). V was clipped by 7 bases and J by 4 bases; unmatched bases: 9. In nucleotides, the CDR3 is TGTGCCAGTAATTCCGCGCGGGGGATAGAGACCCAGTACTTC. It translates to CASNSARGIETQYF.

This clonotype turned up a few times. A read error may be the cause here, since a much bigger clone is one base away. The CDR3 is CASSWGQDTGELFF. The DNA for the CDR3 is TGTGCCAGCAGCTGGGGGCAAGACACCGGGGAGCTGTTTTTT. The genes are TRBV28 and TRBJ2-2, with TRBD1 as a possible D gene (6 bases). The length of the CDR3 is 14 residues. Per the germline V gene, CDR1 is MDHEN and CDR2 is SYDVKM. Trimming removed 6 bases at V and 3 bases at J, with 11 bases between.

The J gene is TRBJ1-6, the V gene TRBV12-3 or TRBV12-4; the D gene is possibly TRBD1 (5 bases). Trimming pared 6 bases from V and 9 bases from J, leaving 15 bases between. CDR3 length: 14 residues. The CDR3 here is CASSPGQEFSPLHF. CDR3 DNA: TGTGCCAGCAGCCCGGGGCAAGAATTTTCACCCCTCCACTTT.

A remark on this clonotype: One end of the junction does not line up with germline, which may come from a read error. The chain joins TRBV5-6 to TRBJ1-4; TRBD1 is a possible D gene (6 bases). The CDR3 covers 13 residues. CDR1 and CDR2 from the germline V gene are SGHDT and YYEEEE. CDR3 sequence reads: CASSPGTNEKLFF. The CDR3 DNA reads TGTGCTAGCAGCCCCGGGACAAATGAAAAACTGTTTTTT. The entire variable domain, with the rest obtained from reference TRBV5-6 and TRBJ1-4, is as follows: DAGVTQSPTHLIKTRGQQVTLRCSPKSGHDTVSWYQQALGQGPQFIFQYYEEEERQRGNFPDRFSGHQFPNYSSELNVNALLLGDSALYLCASSPGTNEKLFFGSGTQLSVL.

CDR3 in DNA: TGTGCCGTTCAACAGGGGGGAGACACTGAAGCTTTCTTT. It is translated as CAVQQGGDTEAFF. The chain uses TRBV12-3 or TRBV12-4 and TRBJ1-1; 8 bases are a match to TRBD1. The CDR3 spans 13 residues. J gave up 3 bases and V 11 bases, and 8 bases lay outside the gene matches.

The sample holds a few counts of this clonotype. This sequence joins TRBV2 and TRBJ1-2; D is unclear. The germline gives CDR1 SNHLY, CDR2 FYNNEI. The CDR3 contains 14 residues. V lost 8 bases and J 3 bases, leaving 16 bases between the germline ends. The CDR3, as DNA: TGTGCCAGCCTGTCGCAGGCTATTTACTATGGCTACACCTTC. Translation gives CASLSQAIYYGYTF.

The CDR3 sequence: CASSLARGGLRGEAFF. The CDR3, as DNA: TGTGCCAGCAGCCTCGCGAGGGGGGGACTCAGGGGCGAAGCTTTCTTT. The chain carries TRBV7-6 and TRBJ1-1; possible D gene TRBD1, 6 bases. V was shortened by 5 bases and J by 8 bases, with 24 bases between the two germline ends. This CDR3 has 16 amino acids. Germline V gene sequence: CDR1 SGHVS, CDR2 FNYEAQ.

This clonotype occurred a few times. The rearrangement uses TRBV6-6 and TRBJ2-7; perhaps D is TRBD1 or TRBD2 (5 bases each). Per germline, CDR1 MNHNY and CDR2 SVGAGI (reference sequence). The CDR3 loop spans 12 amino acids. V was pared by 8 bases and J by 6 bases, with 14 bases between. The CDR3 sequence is CASQGRSGEQYF. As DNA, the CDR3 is TGTGCCAGCCAGGGACGATCGGGCGAGCAGTACTTC.

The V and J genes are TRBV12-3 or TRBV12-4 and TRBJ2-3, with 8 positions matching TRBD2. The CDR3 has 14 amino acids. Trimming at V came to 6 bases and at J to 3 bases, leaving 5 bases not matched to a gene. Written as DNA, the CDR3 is TGTGCCAGCAGCGCCGGGGGGGGGACAGATACGCAGTATTTT. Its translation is CASSAGGGTDTQYF.

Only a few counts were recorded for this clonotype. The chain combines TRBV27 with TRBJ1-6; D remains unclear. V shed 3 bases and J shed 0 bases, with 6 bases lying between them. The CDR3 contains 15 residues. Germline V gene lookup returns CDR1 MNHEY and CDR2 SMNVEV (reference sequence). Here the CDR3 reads CASSFRDSYNSPLHF. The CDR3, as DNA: TGTGCCAGCAGTTTTCGGGACTCCTATAATTCACCCCTCCACTTT.

The chain's CDR3 is CASSPSTGASYNEQFF. Written as DNA, the CDR3 is TGTGCCAGCAGCCCTTCCACAGGGGCCTCCTACAATGAGCAGTTCTTC. The rearrangement uses TRBV7-9 and TRBJ2-1; 7 nucleotides match TRBD1. The CDR3 consists of 16 residues. V was pared by 5 bases and J by 0 bases, with 7 bases of the junction left unmatched. CDR1 is SEHNR, CDR2 FQNEAQ, per germline (reference sequence). The entire variable domain, with the rest obtained from reference TRBV7-9 and TRBJ2-1, is as follows: DTGVSQNPRHKITKRGQNVTFRCDPISEHNRLYWYRQTLGQGPEFLTYFQNEAQLEKSRLLSDRFSAERPKGSFSTLEIQRTEQGDSAMYLCASSPSTGASYNEQFFGPGTRLTVL.

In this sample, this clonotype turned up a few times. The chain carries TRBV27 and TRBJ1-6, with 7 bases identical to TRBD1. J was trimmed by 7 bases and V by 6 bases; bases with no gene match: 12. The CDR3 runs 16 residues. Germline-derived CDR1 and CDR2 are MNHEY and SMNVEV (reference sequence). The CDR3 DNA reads TGTGCCAGCAGCCTCCTTGGACAGGCCTCAAATTCACCCCTCCACTTT. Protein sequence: CASSLLGQASNSPLHF.

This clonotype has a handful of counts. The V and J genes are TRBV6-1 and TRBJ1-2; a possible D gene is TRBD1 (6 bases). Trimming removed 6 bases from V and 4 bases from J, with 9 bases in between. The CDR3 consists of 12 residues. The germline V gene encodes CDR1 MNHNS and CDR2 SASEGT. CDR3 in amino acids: CASRGQTYGYTF. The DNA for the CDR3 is TGTGCCAGCAGAGGACAGACCTATGGCTACACCTTC.

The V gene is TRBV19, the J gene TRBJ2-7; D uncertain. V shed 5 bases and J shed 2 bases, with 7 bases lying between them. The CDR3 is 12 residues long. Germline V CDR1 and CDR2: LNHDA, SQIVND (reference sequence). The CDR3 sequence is CASSVGPYEQYF. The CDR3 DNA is TGTGCCAGTAGTGTGGGCCCCTACGAGCAGTACTTC.

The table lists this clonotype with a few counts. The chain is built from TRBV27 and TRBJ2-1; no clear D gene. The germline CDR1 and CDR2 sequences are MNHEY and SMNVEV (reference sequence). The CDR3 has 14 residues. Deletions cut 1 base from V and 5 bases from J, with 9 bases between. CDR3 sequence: CASSLYVSHNEQFF. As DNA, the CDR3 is TGTGCCAGCAGTTTATACGTTTCCCACAATGAGCAGTTCTTC.

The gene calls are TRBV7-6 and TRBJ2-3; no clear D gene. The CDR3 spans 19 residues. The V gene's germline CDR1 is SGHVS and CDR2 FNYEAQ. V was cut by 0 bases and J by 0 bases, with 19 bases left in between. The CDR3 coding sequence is TGTGCCAGCAGCTTAGCGCTCCTAGGACCAAGTCTTAGCACAGATACGCAGTATTTT. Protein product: CASSLALLGPSLSTDTQYF.